This T cell receptor beta chain was identified in a study of blood T cell repertoires in COVID-19 (TCRdb year 2020). Context from the whole study: Samples from collaborators originated in the United States, Italy and Spain and spanned both the acute and convalescent phases of COVID-19. The repertoires were released in a freely available public database intended as a resource for research on the immune response to SARS-CoV-2. Nearly every sample came with metadata listing a de-identified subject ID, COVID-19 status, age in years and sex. Deeply sampled blood TCRbeta repertoires from subjects exposed to, actively infected with, or recovered from COVID-19 were included in the dataset. Samples came from the ongoing ImmuneRACE study (first 160 participants) plus 1,254 subjects from 6 global collaborators. Where available, HLA class I and class II types were obtained from metadata supplied by the sample provider rather than from assay-based typing. The material from the prospective study consisted of cDNA or gDNA derived from T cells, B-cell-depleted T cells, or PBMCs.

TCRbeta CDR3 regions were amplified from genomic DNA by means of the immunoSEQ Assay, a bias-controlled multiplex PCR. The original pipeline was this. Within the assay, amplification of reference gene primers was used to estimate how many nucleated cells each sample contained. To quantify the absolute abundance of each unique TCRbeta CDR3 rearrangement, sequence reads were collapsed and filtered. For each sample, productive Simpson clonality was calculated as the square root of Simpson's diversity index across productive rearrangements. The source is immuneACCESS, and TCRdb retained only in-frame sequences with V and J called. Part of the clones is not carried over; for the studies checked, unresolved V genes explain less than half of this, and the remainder is unexplained. That table furnishes V, J and clone size, whereas the DNA furnished D and trimming. For this sample the table gives 180,000 or so clones, of which about 88% were detected only once. Less than 1% of the sample is taken by the ten largest.

The research as a whole found: How much clinical and demographic metadata was included differed by source and by participant, and the metadata was provided uncurated.

The CDR3 covers 12 residues, taking in both the cysteine and the phenylalanine. Only the CDR3 portion is preserved as DNA: 36 bases, with reading frame beginning at the first base. The trim is 6 bases for V and 4 bases for J, with a gap of 7 bases between the germline ends. The germline V gene supplies CDR1 SNHLY and CDR2 FYNNEI. On this clone: Its recognized antigen is unknown. No base qualities exist here, and no much larger clone lies one base off it.

Whole blood was collected in K2EDTA tubes by collaborating institutions according to the institutions' own protocols. For TCRbeta analysis, collaborators shipped samples as frozen whole blood, isolated PBMCs, or DNA extracted from either of those sample types. Sequencing input: peripheral blood. This chain is built from TRBV2 and TRBJ1-3; no D segment can be confidently identified. The origin of this receptor is a young man with acute or convalescent COVID-19. The CDR3 region has the sequence CASSQQGNTIYF. The nucleotides read TGTGCCAGCAGCCAACAGGGAAACACCATATATTTT. Reference TRBV2 and TRBJ1-3 proteins supply the regions before and after the CDR3; the full variable domain is: EPEVTQTPSHQVTQMGQEVILRCVPISNHLYFYWYRQILGQKVEFLVSFYNNEISEKSEIFDDQFSVERPDGSNFTLKIRSTKLEDSAMYFCASSQQGNTIYFGEGSWLTVV.